This T cell receptor (beta chain) emerged from a study of CD8+CD57+ T cells in acquired aplastic anemia (dated by TCRdb to between 2017 and 2018). A note on the overall study: On average, sorted CD4+ and CD8+ cells yielded approximately 3 ug of extracted DNA, with a range of roughly 0.18 to 27.4 ug. For healthy donor samples, the average read count was around 9.8 million for CD4+ cells and 11 million to 14 million for CD8+ cells.

Concerning this clonotype itself: Its antigen target is currently unknown. The junction and the germline gene differ at one end; a read error may be behind it.

TCR repertoires of sorted CD4+ and CD8+ blood T cells from severe aplastic anemia patients and healthy subjects were deep-sequenced in the study. Ficoll-Paque density gradient centrifugation was used to isolate peripheral blood mononuclear cells. Before DNA extraction, CD4+ and CD8+ T cells were sorted with FACS or magnetic beads. Study-level results and caveats: No significant difference in CD8+ Simpson's diversity was found between patients and healthy controls (P=0.060). Twenty-nine CD8+ CDR3 sequences were found in both patients and controls but appeared to be highly expressed in patients and within the immunodominant clones of the patients.

Genomic DNA served as template for TCR beta VDJ combination and CDR3 sequence profiling. TCR repertoire sequencing was run on an Illumina HiSeq 2000. The original pipeline was this. TRBV/TRBJ rearrangement plots, CDR3 size and DJ length profiles, and Simpson's diversity index were used to assess repertoires. The most abundant DNA sequence in the deep sequencing data was defined as the immunodominant clone. CDR3 amino acid sequences were checked for sharing across subjects and were also compared against the VDJdb database and published repertoires. The raw public data were reprocessed by TCRdb itself: fastp quality trimming at Q25, MiXCR clonotype calling, in-frame beta chains only. Each entry is one CDR3 protein sequence, shown with its most common DNA and genes. These V and J calls are TCRdb output, not the study's own analysis. The table for this sample lists some 410,000 distinct CDR3 sequences; just under 70% of them were counted only once. The ten largest clones take up 3% to 4.5% of the sample.

Sequenced sample: sorted CD4+, CD8+, or CD8+CD57+ T cells (not recorded which) from PBMCs. This sequence originates from a human donor in good health, serving as a control.

The encoded CDR3 is CASSLGERNTEAFF. The sequence in DNA is TGTGCCAGCAGTTTGGGGGAGAGGAACACTGAAGCTTTCTTT. The rearranged chain carries TRBV10-3 and TRBJ1-1; the D gene is perhaps TRBD1, on 5 matching bases. Sequences ENHRY (CDR1) and SYGVKD (CDR2) are obtained from the germline V gene. From the cysteine through the phenylalanine, the CDR3 covers 14 amino acids. The read is trimmed to its CDR3 DNA, 42 bases read in frame from base 1.